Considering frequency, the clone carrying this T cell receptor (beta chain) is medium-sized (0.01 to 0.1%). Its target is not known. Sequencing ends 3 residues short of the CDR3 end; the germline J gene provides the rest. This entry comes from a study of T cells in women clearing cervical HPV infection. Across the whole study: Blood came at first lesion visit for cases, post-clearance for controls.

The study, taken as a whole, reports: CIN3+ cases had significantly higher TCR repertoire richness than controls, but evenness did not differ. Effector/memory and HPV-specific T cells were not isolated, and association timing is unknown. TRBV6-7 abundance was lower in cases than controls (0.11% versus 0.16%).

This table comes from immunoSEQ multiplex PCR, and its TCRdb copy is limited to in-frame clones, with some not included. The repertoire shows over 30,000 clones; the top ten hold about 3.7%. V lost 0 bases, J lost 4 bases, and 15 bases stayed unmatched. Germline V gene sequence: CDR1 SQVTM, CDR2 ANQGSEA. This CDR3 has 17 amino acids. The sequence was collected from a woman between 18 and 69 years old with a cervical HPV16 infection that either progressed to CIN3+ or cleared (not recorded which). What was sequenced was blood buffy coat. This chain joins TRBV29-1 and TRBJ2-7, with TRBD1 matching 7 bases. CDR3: CSVEDQEDRVGIYEQYF. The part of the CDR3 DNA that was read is TGCAGCGTTGAAGATCAAGAAGACAGGGTAGGAATTTACGAG.